This paragraph reports one TCR beta chain. The sample comes from a study of cytomegalovirus exposure and HLA in healthy donors. PCR employed 60 Vbeta and 13 Jbeta primers. Produced via immunoSEQ multiplex PCR; TCRdb's table is partial and in-frame only. Counted here are around 180,000 clones, 85% occurring once; the ten biggest clones make up 1%. Germline loops: CDR1 SGHVS, CDR2 FQNEAQ. The V end lost 1 base, the J end lost 1 base, and 10 bases lay between the germline ends. The CDR3 loop spans 15 amino acids. What was sequenced was PBMCs. This sequence originates from a boy younger than 10 in good health and CMV-seronegative. The chain joins TRBV7-8 to TRBJ1-1, with a possible D match to TRBD1 (6 bases). In DNA, the CDR3 is TGTGCCAGCAGCTTAGTAGGCAGGGGGAACACTGAAGCTTTCTTT. It yields the protein CASSLVGRGNTEAFF.